These 27 T cell receptor beta chains originate from one sample sequenced in a study of blood T cell repertoires in COVID-19. TCRdb keeps only in-frame clones here, not all; method: immunoSEQ multiplex PCR. The table records 200,000 to 300,000 clones, more than 75% of them present only once. Sequenced: peripheral blood. The receptors here all came from a woman aged 40 to 50 who had recovered from COVID-19.

This chain joins TRBV27 and TRBJ2-3; D is ambiguous. V was trimmed by 4 bases and J by 1 base, leaving 9 bases between them. The CDR3 is 14 amino acids. In germline, CDR1 is MNHEY, CDR2 SMNVEV (reference sequence). The CDR3 sequence is CASSSPGRTDTQYF. The DNA of the CDR3 is TGTGCCAGCAGTTCTCCTGGCCGCACAGATACGCAGTATTTT.

The chain employs TRBV6-5 and TRBJ2-1; 9 bases fit TRBD2. V lost 5 bases, J lost 4 bases, and 3 bases stayed unmatched. Germline-derived CDR1 and CDR2 are MNHEY and SVGAGI. The CDR3 totals 14 residues. In DNA, the CDR3 is TGTGCCAGCAGTAGCGGGAGGCATTACAATGAGCAGTTCTTC. It is translated as CASSSGRHYNEQFF.

This clone was detected only a few times. The chain carries TRBV6-5 and TRBJ2-6; a weak D match, TRBD1 (6 bases). This CDR3 has 14 residues. Trimming shortened V by 6 bases and J by 2 bases, and 8 bases separated the two germline ends. In germline, CDR1 is MNHEY, CDR2 SVGAGI. CDR3 sequence reads: CASRAGAGANVLTF. The CDR3, as DNA: TGTGCCAGCAGGGCAGGGGCTGGGGCCAACGTCCTGACTTTC.

The rearrangement joins TRBV5-1 to TRBJ1-5; tentatively, D is TRBD1 (6 bases). With 0 bases removed from V and 6 bases from J, the gap between germline ends came to 7 bases. Germline CDR1 SGHRS, CDR2 YFSETQ. The CDR3 is made up of 13 amino acids. CDR3 in amino acids: CASSLEQGQPQHF. CDR3 DNA sequence: TGCGCCAGCAGCTTGGAACAGGGTCAGCCCCAGCATTTT.

The V and J genes are TRBV29-1 and TRBJ2-4; a possible D gene is TRBD1 (6 bases). The germline gives CDR1 SQVTM, CDR2 ANQGSEA. V gave up 5 bases and J gave up 3 bases, with 8 bases separating them. This CDR3 is built from 12 residues. CDR3 sequence reads: CSVLDSKNIQYF. The CDR3 bases are TGCAGCGTTTTGGACAGCAAAAACATTCAGTACTTC.

The chain links TRBV18 to TRBJ2-1; D unclear. CDR1 and CDR2 from the germline V gene are KGHSH and LQKENI. V was cut by 5 bases and J by 5 bases, with 4 bases left in between. CDR3 length: 11 amino acids. CDR3 protein: CASSTDNEQFF. The DNA of the CDR3 is TGTGCCAGCTCAACGGACAATGAGCAGTTCTTC.

The genes are TRBV10-1 and TRBJ2-7; D is perhaps TRBD1 (5 bases). In germline, CDR1 is WNHNN, CDR2 SYGVQD (reference sequence). Trimming removed 6 bases from V and 2 bases from J, with 11 bases in between. The CDR3 runs to 13 residues. The CDR3 loop is CASSADKPYEQYV. The CDR3 region has the DNA TGCGCCAGCAGCGCGGACAAGCCCTACGAGCAGTACGTC.

The rearrangement links TRBV5-1 to TRBJ2-7; 7 bases fit TRBD1. The CDR3 totals 15 residues. The germline V gene has CDR1 SGHRS and CDR2 YFSETQ. J lost 2 bases, V lost 4 bases, and 9 bases had no gene match. In nucleotides, the CDR3 is TGCGCCAGCAGCCCGGCAGGGACAGCCACCTACGAGCAGTACTTC. Protein sequence: CASSPAGTATYEQYF.

The chain employs TRBV29-1 and TRBJ2-7; 8 bases match TRBD1. The CDR3 totals 14 residues. Germline trimming cut 5 bases from V and 9 bases from J; bases unmatched to any gene: 15. CDR1 is SQVTM and CDR2 is ANQGSEA in the germline V gene. CDR3 coding DNA: TGCAGCGTTCCGCCCCCAGGGGGCGATGGTCGGCAGTACTTC. Translated, it gives CSVPPPGGDGRQYF.

V and J are TRBV11-3 and TRBJ2-1; TRBD2 matches at 9 bases. CDR3 length equals 17 residues. The junction had 12 bases not matched to a gene; V was cut back by 1 base and J by 8 bases. From germline, CDR1 is SGHNT and CDR2 YENEEA. Written as DNA, the CDR3 is TGTGCCAGCAGCTTAGCGTTTTGGGGCGGGAGGGCCTATGAGCAGTTCTTC. Amino acids: CASSLAFWGGRAYEQFF.

The chain couples TRBV30 to TRBJ1-4, with a possible D match to TRBD1 (5 bases). The germline V gene has CDR1 GTSNPN and CDR2 SVGIG (reference sequence). V lost 4 bases to trimming and J lost 7 bases, with 13 bases between them. The CDR3 sequence is 13 residues long. CDR3: CAWTGQGGEKLFF. DNA of the CDR3: TGTGCCTGGACCGGGCAGGGAGGTGAAAAACTGTTTTTT.

This clone was seen only once. V gene TRBV10-1 combines with J gene TRBJ2-6; a possible D gene is TRBD1 (5 bases). The CDR3 is made up of 13 amino acids. Trimming removed 7 bases from V and 8 bases from J, with 12 bases in between. Germline CDR1 WNHNN, CDR2 SYGVQD (reference sequence). Here the CDR3 reads CASNNPGSNVLTF. CDR3 DNA: TGCGCCAGCAACAATCCAGGGTCCAACGTCCTGACTTTC.

The CDR3 region is CASSGLAGGGFYEQYF. As DNA, the CDR3 is TGTGCCAGTAGTGGACTAGCGGGCGGTGGCTTCTACGAGCAGTACTTC. The gene calls are TRBV19 and TRBJ2-7; 11 bases agree with TRBD2. Germline V lookup: CDR1 LNHDA, CDR2 SQIVND (reference sequence). J lost 3 bases, V lost 5 bases, and 9 bases had no gene match. This CDR3 is 16 amino acids long.

The rearrangement joins TRBV18 to TRBJ2-5; 8 positions match TRBD2. The CDR3 totals 15 residues. Germline V lookup: CDR1 KGHSH, CDR2 LQKENI. The trim removed 6 bases at V and 1 base at J, leaving 7 bases unmatched. CDR3 protein: CASSQSGSSQETQYF. The CDR3 nucleotides are TGTGCCAGCTCCCAAAGCGGGAGCTCCCAAGAGACCCAGTACTTC.

The chain is built from TRBV10-3 and TRBJ1-2; 11 bases align to TRBD1. CDR3 size: 15 residues. After removal of 1 base from V and 4 bases from J, the junction contained 2 bases not matched to a gene. Germline V gene sequence: CDR1 ENHRY, CDR2 SYGVKD. Written as DNA, the CDR3 is TGTGCCATCAGTGAGTTAGGGACAGGGGGCTATGGCTACACCTTC. Translating it yields CAISELGTGGYGYTF.

The V gene is TRBV19, the J gene TRBJ2-1; 7 bases fit TRBD1. The junction had 3 bases not matched to a gene; V was cut back by 0 bases and J by 10 bases. This CDR3 region has 13 residues. CDR1 and CDR2 from the germline V gene are LNHDA and SQIVND (reference sequence). The CDR3: CASSIDARGEQFF. The DNA for the CDR3 is TGTGCCAGTAGTATAGATGCCAGGGGGGAGCAGTTCTTC.

V and J are TRBV5-4 and TRBJ2-5, with 9 bases identical to TRBD2. This CDR3 is built from 18 residues. The junction had 18 bases not matched to a gene; V was cut back by 4 bases and J by 5 bases. The germline V gene encodes CDR1 SGHNT and CDR2 YYREEE (reference sequence). CDR3 sequence reads: CASSPGRRGSSGTETQYF. The CDR3 DNA is TGTGCCAGCAGCCCCGGACGTCGGGGGTCTAGCGGGACTGAGACCCAGTACTTC.

The chain combines TRBV27 with TRBJ1-1; the D gene is possibly TRBD1 (6 bases). Germline lookup yields CDR1 MNHEY and CDR2 SMNVEV (reference sequence). This CDR3 has 15 residues. The V gene lost 1 base and the J gene lost 7 bases, with 16 bases spanning the gap. The CDR3, as DNA: TGTGCCAGCAGTTTATTTGGGGGGGCCCCTCTTGAAGCTTTCTTT. This encodes CASSLFGGAPLEAFF.

The chain recombines TRBV7-9 with TRBJ2-5, with 9 bases lining up with TRBD1. This CDR3 comprises 15 residues. The V gene end was trimmed by 5 bases and the J gene end by 5 bases; junction bases not matched to a gene: 9. Germline CDR1 and CDR2: SEHNR and FQNEAQ (reference sequence). The DNA for the CDR3 is TGTGCCAGCAGCCAAACAGGGGGCGTGTGGGAGACCCAGTACTTC. Amino acids: CASSQTGGVWETQYF.

V gene TRBV27 combines with J gene TRBJ2-7; the match to TRBD1 covers 12 bases. V gave up 0 bases and J gave up 5 bases; unmatched junction bases: 2. CDR1 MNHEY and CDR2 SMNVEV come from the germline V gene (reference sequence). CDR3 length equals 15 residues. The CDR3 sequence: CASSLSGTGGHEQYF. The CDR3 nucleotides read TGTGCCAGCAGTTTATCCGGGACAGGGGGCCACGAGCAGTACTTC.

This chain joins TRBV30 and TRBJ2-7; TRBD1 matches 10 bases. From germline, CDR1 is GTSNPN and CDR2 SVGIG (reference sequence). This CDR3 contains 13 residues. Losses at the gene ends were 4 bases for V and 6 bases for J; bases not matched to a gene: 6. In DNA, the CDR3 is TGTGCCTGGACCCGAGGACAGGGGGGCGAGCAGTACGTC. Its protein is CAWTRGQGGEQYV.

This clone was seen more than once but under ten times. V and J are TRBV12-3 or TRBV12-4 and TRBJ1-1; the D gene is possibly TRBD1 (6 bases). V gave up 3 bases and J gave up 4 bases, with 9 bases separating them. The CDR3 runs 13 residues. The chain's CDR3 is CASSLPRGTEAFF. CDR3 bases: TGTGCCAGCAGTTTGCCCAGGGGCACTGAAGCTTTCTTT.

The chain couples TRBV5-1 to TRBJ2-6; D is uncertain. The CDR3 has 16 residues. Germline V gene data show CDR1 as SGHRS and CDR2 as YFSETQ. The germline V and J ends were trimmed by 0 bases and 0 bases, with 7 bases remaining between them. Here the CDR3 reads CASSLGPNSGANVLTF. Written as DNA, the CDR3 is TGCGCCAGCAGCTTGGGGCCCAACTCTGGGGCCAACGTCCTGACTTTC.

The chain joins TRBV18 to TRBJ2-1; 10 positions agree with TRBD2. V lost 3 bases to trimming and J lost 7 bases; unmatched junction nucleotides: 12. Germline assignment: CDR1 KGHSH and CDR2 LQKENI. The CDR3 has 17 residues. DNA of the CDR3: TGTGCCAGCTCACCGGCTAGCGGGAGAATTACGCGGAATGAGCAGTTCTTC. This encodes CASSPASGRITRNEQFF.

This clone was counted once. The rearrangement joins TRBV18 to TRBJ1-6; 9 bases fit TRBD1. CDR1 and CDR2 (germline): KGHSH, LQKENI. The V gene end was trimmed by 1 base and the J gene end by 11 bases; junction bases not matched to a gene: 6. This CDR3 has 15 amino acids. The CDR3 loop is CASSPRGTGWAPLHF. The CDR3, as DNA: TGTGCCAGCTCACCACGCGGGACAGGGTGGGCACCCCTCCACTTT.

The rearrangement joins TRBV21-1 to TRBJ2-1; the D call TRBD2 from the table was never checked on the DNA. TRBV21-1 is described as a pseudogene. This CDR3 has 17 residues. The DNA for the CDR3 is TGTGCCAGCACCGCCCGGGTACTAGCGGGAGGGCGCAATGAGCAGTTCTTC. It yields the protein CASTARVLAGGRNEQFF.

CDR3 sequence reads: CASSPSGGAGNTEAFF. In DNA form, the CDR3 reads TGTGCCAGCAGCCCCAGTGGGGGGGCGGGGAACACTGAAGCTTTCTTT. The rearrangement joins TRBV9 to TRBJ1-1; weak D call: TRBD1 (6 bases). The CDR3 is 16 amino acids. V dropped 4 bases and J dropped 1 base, with 17 bases sitting between them. Germline V lookup: CDR1 SGDLS, CDR2 YYNGEE.